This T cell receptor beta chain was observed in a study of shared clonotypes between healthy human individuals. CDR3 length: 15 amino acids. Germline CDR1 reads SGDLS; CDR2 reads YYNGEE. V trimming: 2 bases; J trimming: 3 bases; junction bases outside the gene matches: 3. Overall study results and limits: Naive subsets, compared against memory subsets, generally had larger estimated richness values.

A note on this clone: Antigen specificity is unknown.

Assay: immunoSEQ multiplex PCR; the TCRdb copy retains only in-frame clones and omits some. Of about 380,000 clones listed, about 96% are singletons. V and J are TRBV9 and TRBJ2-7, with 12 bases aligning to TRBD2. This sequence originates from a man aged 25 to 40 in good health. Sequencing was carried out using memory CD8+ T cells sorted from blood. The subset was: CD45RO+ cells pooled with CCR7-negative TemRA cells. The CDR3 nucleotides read TGTGCCAGCAGCGTCGGGACTAGCGGGTACTACGAGCAGTACTTC. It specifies CASSVGTSGYYEQYF. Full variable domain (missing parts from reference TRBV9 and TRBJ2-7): DSGVTQTPKHLITATGQRVTLRCSPRSGDLSVYWYQQSLDQGLQFLIQYYNGEERAKGNILERFSAQQFPDLHSELNLSSLELGDSALYFCASSVGTSGYYEQYFGPGTRLTVT.